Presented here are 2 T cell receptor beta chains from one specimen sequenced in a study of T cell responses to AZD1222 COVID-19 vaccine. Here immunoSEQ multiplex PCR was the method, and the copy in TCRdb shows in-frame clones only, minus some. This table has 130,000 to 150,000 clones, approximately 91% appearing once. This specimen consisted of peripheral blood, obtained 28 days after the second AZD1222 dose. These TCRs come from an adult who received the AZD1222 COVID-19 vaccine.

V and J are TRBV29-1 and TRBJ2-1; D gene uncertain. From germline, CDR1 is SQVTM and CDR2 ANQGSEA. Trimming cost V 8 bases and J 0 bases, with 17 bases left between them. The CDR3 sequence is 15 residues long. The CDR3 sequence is CSSQTAAVSYNEQFF. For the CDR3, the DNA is TGCAGCTCCCAAACTGCGGCCGTCTCCTACAATGAGCAGTTCTTC.

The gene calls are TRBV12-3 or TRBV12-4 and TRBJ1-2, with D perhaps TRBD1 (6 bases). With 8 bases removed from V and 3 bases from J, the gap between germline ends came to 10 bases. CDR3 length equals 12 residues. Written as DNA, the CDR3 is TGTGCCAGCCGGAACAGGGACTATGGCTACACCTTC. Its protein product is CASRNRDYGYTF.